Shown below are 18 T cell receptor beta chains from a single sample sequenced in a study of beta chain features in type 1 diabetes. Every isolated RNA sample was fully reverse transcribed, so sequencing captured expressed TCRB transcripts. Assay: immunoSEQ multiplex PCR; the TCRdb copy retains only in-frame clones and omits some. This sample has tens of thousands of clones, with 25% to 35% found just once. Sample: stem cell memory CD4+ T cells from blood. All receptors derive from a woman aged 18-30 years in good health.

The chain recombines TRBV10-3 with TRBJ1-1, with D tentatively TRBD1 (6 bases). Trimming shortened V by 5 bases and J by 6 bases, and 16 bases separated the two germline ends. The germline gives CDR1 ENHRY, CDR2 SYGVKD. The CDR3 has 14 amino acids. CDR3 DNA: TGTGCCATCAGTCAACCTACAGGGATGGCTGAAGCTTTCTTT. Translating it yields CAISQPTGMAEAFF.

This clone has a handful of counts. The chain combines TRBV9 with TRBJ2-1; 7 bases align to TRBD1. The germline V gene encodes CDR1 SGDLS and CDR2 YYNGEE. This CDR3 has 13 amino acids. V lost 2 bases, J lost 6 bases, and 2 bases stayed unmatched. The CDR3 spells CASSVDRANEQFF. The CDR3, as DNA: TGTGCCAGCAGCGTCGACAGGGCCAATGAGCAGTTCTTC.

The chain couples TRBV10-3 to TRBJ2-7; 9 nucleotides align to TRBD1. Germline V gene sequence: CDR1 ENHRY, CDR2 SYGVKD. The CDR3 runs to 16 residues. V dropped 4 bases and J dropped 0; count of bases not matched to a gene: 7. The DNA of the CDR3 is TGTGCCATCAGTGGTTTGGACAGGGGTAGCTCCTACGAGCAGTACTTC. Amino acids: CAISGLDRGSSYEQYF.

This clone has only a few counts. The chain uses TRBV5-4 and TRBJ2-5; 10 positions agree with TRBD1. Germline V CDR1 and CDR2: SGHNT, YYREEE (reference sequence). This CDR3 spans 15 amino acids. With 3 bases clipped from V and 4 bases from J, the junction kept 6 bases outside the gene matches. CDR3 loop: CASSWETGGRETQYF. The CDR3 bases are TGTGCCAGCAGCTGGGAGACAGGGGGCCGAGAGACCCAGTACTTC.

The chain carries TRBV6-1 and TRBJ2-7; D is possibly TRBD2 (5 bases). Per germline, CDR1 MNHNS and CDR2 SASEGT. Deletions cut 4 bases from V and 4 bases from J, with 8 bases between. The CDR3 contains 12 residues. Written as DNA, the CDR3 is TGTGCCAGCAGTGGAGAGGGATACGAGCAGTACTTC. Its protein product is CASSGEGYEQYF.

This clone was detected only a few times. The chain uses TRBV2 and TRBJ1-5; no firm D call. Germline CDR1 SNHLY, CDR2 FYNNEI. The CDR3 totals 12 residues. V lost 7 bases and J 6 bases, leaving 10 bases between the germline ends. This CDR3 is CASTERGQPQHF. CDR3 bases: TGTGCCAGCACCGAGCGGGGTCAGCCCCAGCATTTT.

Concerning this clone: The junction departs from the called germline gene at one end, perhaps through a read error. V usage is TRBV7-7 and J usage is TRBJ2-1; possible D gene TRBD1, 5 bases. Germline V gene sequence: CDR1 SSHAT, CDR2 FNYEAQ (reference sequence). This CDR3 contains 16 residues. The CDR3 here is CASSASGASSYNEQFF. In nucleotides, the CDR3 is TGTGCTAGCAGCGCCTCTGGGGCGAGCTCCTACAATGAGCAGTTCTTC.

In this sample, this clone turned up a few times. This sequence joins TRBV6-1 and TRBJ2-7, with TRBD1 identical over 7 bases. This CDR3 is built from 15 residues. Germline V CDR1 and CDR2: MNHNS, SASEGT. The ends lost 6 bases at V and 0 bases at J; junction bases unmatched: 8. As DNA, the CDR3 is TGTGCCAGCAGAGCCATACAGGGGAGCTCCTACGAGCAGTACTTC. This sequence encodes CASRAIQGSSYEQYF.

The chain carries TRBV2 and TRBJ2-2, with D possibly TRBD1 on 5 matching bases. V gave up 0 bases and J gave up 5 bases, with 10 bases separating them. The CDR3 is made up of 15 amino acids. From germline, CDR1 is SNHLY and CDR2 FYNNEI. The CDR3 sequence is CASSEAGVQTGELFF. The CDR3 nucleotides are TGTGCCAGCAGTGAAGCAGGGGTCCAAACCGGGGAGCTGTTTTTT.

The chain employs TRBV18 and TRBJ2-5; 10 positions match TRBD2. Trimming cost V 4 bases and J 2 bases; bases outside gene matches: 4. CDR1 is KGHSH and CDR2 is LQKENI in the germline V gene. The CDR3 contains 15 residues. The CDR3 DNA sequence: TGTGCCAGCTCACTAGCGGGAGGAACGCAAGAGACCCAGTACTTC. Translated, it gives CASSLAGGTQETQYF.

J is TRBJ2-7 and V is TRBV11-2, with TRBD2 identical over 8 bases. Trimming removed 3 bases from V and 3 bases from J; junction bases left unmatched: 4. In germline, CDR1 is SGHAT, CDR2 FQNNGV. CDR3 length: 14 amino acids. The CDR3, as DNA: TGTGCCAGCAGCTTCCAAAGCGGGAGCTACGAGCAGTACTTC. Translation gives CASSFQSGSYEQYF.

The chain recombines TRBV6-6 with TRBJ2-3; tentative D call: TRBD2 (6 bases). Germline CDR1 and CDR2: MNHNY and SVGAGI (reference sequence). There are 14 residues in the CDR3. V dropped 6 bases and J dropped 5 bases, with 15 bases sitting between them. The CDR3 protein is CASSPSAGRDTQYF. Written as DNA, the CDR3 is TGTGCCAGCAGCCCCTCCGCGGGACGAGATACGCAGTATTTT.

In DNA, the CDR3 is TGTGCCAGCAGCGAACTGAACACAGATACGCAGTATTTT. Amino acids: CASSELNTDTQYF. The V gene is TRBV7-3, the J gene TRBJ2-3; D call uncertain. This CDR3 is 13 amino acids long. Trimming pared 5 bases from V and 2 bases from J, leaving 8 bases between. Germline V gives CDR1 SGHTA, CDR2 FQGTGA.

CDR3 residues: CASSLDFPGGHGYTF. The CDR3 DNA reads as TGCGCCAGCAGCTTGGACTTCCCCGGTGGGCATGGCTACACCTTC. J is TRBJ1-2 and V is TRBV5-1; D is undetermined. This CDR3 is built from 15 residues. Germline CDR1 is SGHRS and CDR2 is YFSETQ. Trimming shortened V by 0 bases and J by 6 bases, and 15 bases separated the two germline ends.

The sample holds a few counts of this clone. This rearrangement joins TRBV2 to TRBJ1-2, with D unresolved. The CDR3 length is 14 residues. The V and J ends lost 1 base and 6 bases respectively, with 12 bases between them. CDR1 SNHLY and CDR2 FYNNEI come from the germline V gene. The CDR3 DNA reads TGTGCCAGCAGTGAAGTAGCCTCTCTCGATGGCTACACCTTC. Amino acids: CASSEVASLDGYTF.

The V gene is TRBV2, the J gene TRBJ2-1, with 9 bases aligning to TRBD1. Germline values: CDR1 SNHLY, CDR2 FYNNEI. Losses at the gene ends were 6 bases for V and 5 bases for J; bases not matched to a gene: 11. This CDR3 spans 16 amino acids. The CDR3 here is CASRTHRGRTDNEQFF. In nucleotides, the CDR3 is TGTGCCAGCAGGACCCACAGGGGGCGGACAGACAATGAGCAGTTCTTC.

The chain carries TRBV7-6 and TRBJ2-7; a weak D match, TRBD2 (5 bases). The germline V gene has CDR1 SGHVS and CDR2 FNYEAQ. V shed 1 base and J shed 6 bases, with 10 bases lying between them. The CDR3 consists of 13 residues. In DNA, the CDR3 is TGTGCCAGCAGCTTAGTGGTGGACTCCGAGCAGTACTTC. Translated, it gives CASSLVVDSEQYF.

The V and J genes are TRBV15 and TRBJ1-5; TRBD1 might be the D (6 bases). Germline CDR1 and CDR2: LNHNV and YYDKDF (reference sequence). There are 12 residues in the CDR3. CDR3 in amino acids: CSTGLRNQPQHF. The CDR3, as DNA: TGTTCAACAGGGTTAAGGAATCAGCCCCAGCATTTT. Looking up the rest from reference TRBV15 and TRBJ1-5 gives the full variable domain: DAMVIQNPRYQVTQFGKPVTLSCSQTLNHNVMYWYQQKSSQAPKLLFHYYDKDFNNEADTPDNFQSRRPNTSFCFLDIRSPGLGDTAMYLCSTGLRNQPQHFGDGTRLSIL.